This T cell receptor (beta chain) was documented in a study of blood T cell repertoires in COVID-19. The overall study: Researchers got acute and convalescent COVID-19 samples from the United States, Italy and Spain.

The V gene's germline CDR1 is SGHRS and CDR2 YFSETQ. The CDR3 consists of 14 residues. Unmatched junction bases numbered 4, after V lost 4 bases and J lost 3 bases. Original methodology: Amplification with reference gene primers provided the estimates of nucleated cell counts. Sequenced by immunoSEQ multiplex PCR; TCRdb stores in-frame clones only, minus some. V, J and clone size were drawn from that table, and D and trimming were deduced from the DNA. The sample carries about 210,000 clones, under 90% recorded once. The V and J genes are TRBV5-1 and TRBJ2-3; 8 nucleotides match TRBD1. The TCR sequence derives from a woman in her forties or fifties with acute COVID-19. Input material: PBMCs or T cells enriched from blood (not recorded which). CDR3 protein: CASSNGQGTDTQYF. The CDR3 DNA follows: TGCGCCAGCAGCAATGGACAGGGTACAGATACGCAGTATTTT.